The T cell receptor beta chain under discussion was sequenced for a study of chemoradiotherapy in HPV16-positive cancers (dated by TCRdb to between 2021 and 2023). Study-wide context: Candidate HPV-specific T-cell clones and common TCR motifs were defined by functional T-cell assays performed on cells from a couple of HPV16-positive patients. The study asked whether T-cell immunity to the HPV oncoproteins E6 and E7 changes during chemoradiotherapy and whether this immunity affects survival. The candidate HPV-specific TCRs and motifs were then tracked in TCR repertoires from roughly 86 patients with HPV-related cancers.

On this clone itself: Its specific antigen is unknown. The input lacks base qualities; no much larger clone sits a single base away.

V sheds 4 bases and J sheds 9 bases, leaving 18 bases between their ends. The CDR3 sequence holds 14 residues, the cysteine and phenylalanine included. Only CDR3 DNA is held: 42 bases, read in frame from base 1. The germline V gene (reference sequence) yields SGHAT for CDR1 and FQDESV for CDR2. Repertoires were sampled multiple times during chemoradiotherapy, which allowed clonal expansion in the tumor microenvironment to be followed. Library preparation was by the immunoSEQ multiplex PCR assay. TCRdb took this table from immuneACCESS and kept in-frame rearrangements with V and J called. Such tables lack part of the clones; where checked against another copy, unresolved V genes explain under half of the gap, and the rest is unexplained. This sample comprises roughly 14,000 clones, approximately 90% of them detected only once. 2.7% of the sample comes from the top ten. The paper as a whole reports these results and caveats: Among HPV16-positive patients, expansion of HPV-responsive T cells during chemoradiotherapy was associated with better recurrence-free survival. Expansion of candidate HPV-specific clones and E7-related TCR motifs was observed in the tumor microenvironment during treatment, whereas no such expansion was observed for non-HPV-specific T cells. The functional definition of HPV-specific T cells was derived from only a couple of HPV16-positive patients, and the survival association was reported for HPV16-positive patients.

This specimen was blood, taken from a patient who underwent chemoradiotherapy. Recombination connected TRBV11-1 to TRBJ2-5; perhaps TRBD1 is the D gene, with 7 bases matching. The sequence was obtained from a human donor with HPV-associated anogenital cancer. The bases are TGTGCCAGCAGCTCAACAGGGTTCAGGGGGGCCCAGTACTTC. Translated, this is CASSSTGFRGAQYF.